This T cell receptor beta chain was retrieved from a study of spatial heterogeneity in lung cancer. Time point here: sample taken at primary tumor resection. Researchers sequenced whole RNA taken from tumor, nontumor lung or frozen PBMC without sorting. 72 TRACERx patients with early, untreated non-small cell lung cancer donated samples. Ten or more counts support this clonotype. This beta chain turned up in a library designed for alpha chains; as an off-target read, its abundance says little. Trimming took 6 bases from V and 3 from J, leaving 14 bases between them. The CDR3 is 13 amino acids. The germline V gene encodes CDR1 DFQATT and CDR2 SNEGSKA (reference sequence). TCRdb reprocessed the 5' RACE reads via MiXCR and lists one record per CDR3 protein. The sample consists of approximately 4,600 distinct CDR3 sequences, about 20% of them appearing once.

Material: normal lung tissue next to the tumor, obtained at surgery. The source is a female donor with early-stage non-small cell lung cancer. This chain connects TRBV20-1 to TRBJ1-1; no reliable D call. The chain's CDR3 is CSAPHTPYTEAFF. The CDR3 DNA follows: TGCAGTGCCCCCCATACCCCTTACACTGAAGCTTTCTTT.